The T cell receptor beta chain under discussion was sequenced for a study of blood T cell repertoires in COVID-19. Clinical history reported by participants formed the basis on which cohorts were assigned. Exposed volunteers were people who met a COVID-19 case within 2 weeks before study entry. CDR1 and CDR2 (germline): LGHDT, YNNKEL (reference sequence). V lost 4 bases, J lost 9 bases, and 10 bases lay in between. The CDR3 spans 12 residues. Sequencing used immunoSEQ multiplex PCR; TCRdb keeps in-frame clones, though not all of them. The sample shows 350,000 to 500,000 clones, about 88% of them seen only once.

The chain links TRBV3-1 (or the pseudogene TRBV3-2) to TRBJ2-1, with D tentatively TRBD2 (5 bases). What was sequenced was PBMCs or T cells enriched from blood (not recorded which). This TCR derives from a woman aged 18-35 years who had been exposed to COVID-19. CDR3 DNA sequence: TGTGCCAGCAGCCCCAGCGAGGGTGAGCAGTTCTTC. As protein: CASSPSEGEQFF.